A single sample is the source of the 2 T cell receptor beta chains below, sequenced in a study of blood T cell repertoires in COVID-19. Sequencing was performed with immunoSEQ multiplex PCR; in TCRdb, only in-frame clones are kept and a portion is missing. The table includes 320,000 or so clones, under 90% detected once. The sequencing input was PBMCs or T cells enriched from blood (not recorded which). The receptors stem from a man between 60 and 75 years old who had recovered from COVID-19.

The genes are TRBV18 and TRBJ2-7; 7 nucleotides line up with TRBD2. The CDR3 runs 15 residues. CDR1 is KGHSH and CDR2 is LQKENI in the germline V gene. With V trimmed by 0 bases and J by 2 bases, 4 bases remained unmatched. The CDR3 DNA reads TGTGCCAGCTCACCACCGCGGGAGTCGACCTACGAGCAGTACTTC. It codes for CASSPPRESTYEQYF. Together with reference TRBV18 and TRBJ2-7, the CDR3 gives the full variable domain: NAGVMQNPRHLVRRRGQEARLRCSPMKGHSHVYWYRQLPEEGLKFMVYLQKENIIDESGMPKERFSAEFPKEGPSILRIQQVVRGDSAAYFCASSPPRESTYEQYFGPGTRLTVT.

V is TRBV19 and J is TRBJ1-2, with a weak D call TRBD1 (5 bases). V was pared by 6 bases and J by 3 bases, with 14 bases between. This CDR3 has 14 residues. The germline V gene has CDR1 LNHDA and CDR2 SQIVND (reference sequence). CDR3 sequence (DNA): TGTGCCAGTAGGACCAGGGTGTCTGACTATGGCTACACCTTC. It encodes CASRTRVSDYGYTF.